The following is a T cell receptor beta chain sequence with its context. The antigen remains unidentified. Preparation of the TCRbeta library used unique molecular identifiers. TCRdb passed the PCR reads through MiXCR, listing each CDR3 protein once. The table records about 830,000 distinct CDR3 sequences, under 20% of them present only once. Trimming removed 0 bases from V and 0 bases from J; junction bases left unmatched: 5. Germline CDR1 is SGDLS and CDR2 is YYNGEE. The CDR3 runs to 16 residues. The data are from a study of T-cell reconstitution after alpha-beta-depleted transplantation in children. Study-wide results and limits: For some patients, TCRbeta diversity was high at day 60 because of recipient T cells and thymic progenitors that survived. By one year post-transplant, T-cell counts and diversity largely arose from T cells that were newly produced. Reports say that about two months after transplant, the alpha-beta T cells came out of several hundred graft clones that had expanded.

This specimen consisted of PBMCs, mostly from graft donor cells, obtained 360 days after TCRalphabeta/CD19-depleted stem cell transplant. V and J are TRBV9 and TRBJ2-5; 7 bases agree with TRBD2. The TCR sequence derives from a male patient between 5 and 17 years old who had a stem cell transplant for acute lymphoblastic leukemia, so the T cells may come from the graft donor. This chain's CDR3 is CASSVESREYQETQYF. CDR3 bases: TGTGCCAGCAGCGTAGAGTCGCGGGAGTACCAAGAGACCCAGTACTTC.